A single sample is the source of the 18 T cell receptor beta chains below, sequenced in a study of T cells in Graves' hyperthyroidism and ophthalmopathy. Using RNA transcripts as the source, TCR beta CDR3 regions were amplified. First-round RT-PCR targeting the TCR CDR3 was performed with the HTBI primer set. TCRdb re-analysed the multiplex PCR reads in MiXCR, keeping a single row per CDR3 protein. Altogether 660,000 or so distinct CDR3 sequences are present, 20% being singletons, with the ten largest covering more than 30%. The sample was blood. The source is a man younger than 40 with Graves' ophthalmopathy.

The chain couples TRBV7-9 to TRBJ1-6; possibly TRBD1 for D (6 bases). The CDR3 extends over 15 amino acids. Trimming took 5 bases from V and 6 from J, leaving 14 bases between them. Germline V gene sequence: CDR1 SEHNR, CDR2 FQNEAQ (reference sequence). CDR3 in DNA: TGTGCCAGCAGCCTCAGGACAGCCGCTAATTCACCCCTCCACTTT. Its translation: CASSLRTAANSPLHF.

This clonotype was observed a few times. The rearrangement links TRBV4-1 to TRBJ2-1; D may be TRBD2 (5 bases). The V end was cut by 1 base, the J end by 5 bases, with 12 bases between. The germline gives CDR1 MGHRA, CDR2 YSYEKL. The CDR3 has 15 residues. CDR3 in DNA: TGCGCCAGCAGCCAAGGGAAGTGGCGGGACAATGAGCAGTTCTTC. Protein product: CASSQGKWRDNEQFF.

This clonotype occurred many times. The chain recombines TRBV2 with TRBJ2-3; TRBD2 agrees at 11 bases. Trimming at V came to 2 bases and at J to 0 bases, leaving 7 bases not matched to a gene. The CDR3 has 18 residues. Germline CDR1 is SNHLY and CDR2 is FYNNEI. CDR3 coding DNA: TGTGCCAGCAGTGAACAGATAAGGACTAGCGGGAGCACAGATACGCAGTATTTT. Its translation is CASSEQIRTSGSTDTQYF.

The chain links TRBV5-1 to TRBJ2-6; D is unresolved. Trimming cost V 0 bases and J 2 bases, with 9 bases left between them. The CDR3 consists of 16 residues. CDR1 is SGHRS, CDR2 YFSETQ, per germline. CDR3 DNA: TGCGCCAGCAGCTTGGAAGGCCATCCTGGGGCCAACGTCCTGACTTTC. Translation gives CASSLEGHPGANVLTF.

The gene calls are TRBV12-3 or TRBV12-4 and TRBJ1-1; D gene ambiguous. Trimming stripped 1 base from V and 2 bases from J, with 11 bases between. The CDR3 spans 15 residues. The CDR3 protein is CASSLVLNLNTEAFF. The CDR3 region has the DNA TGTGCCAGCAGTTTAGTTCTGAACCTAAACACTGAAGCTTTCTTT.

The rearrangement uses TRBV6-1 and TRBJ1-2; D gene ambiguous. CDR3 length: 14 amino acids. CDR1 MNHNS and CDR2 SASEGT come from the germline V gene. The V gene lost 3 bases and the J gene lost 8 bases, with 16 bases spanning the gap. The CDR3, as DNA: TGTGCCAGCAGTGACCTACCCTCCCGGCGCGGCTACACCTTC. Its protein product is CASSDLPSRRGYTF.

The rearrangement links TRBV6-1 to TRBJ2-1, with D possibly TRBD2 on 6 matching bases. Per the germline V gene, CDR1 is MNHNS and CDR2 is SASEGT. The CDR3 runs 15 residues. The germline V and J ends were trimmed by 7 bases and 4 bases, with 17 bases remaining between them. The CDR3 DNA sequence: TGTGCCAGCACCGGTTTGAGGAGGGGATACAATGAGCAGTTCTTC. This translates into CASTGLRRGYNEQFF.

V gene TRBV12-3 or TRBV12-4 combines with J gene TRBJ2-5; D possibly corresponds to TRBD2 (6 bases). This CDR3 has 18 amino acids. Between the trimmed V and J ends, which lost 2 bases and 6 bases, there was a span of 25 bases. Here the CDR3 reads CASSLRRGPQGLLKTQYF. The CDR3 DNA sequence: TGTGCCAGCAGTTTAAGGCGGGGTCCCCAAGGGTTGCTAAAGACCCAGTACTTC.

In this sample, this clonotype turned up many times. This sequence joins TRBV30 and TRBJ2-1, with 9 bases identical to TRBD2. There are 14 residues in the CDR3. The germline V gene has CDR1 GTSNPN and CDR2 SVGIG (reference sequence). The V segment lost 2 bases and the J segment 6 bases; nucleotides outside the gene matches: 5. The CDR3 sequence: CAWSIPAGGNEQFF. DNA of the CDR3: TGTGCCTGGAGTATTCCAGCGGGAGGCAATGAGCAGTTCTTC.

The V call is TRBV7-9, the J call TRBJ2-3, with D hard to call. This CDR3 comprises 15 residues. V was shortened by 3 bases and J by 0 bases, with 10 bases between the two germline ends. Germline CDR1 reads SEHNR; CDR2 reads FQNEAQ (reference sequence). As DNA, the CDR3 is TGTGCCAGCAGCTTTGGGATTAAGAGCACAGATACGCAGTATTTT. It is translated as CASSFGIKSTDTQYF.

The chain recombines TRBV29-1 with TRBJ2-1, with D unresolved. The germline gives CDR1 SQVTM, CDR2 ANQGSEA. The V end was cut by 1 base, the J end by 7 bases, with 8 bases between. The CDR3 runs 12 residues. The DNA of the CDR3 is TGCAGCGTTGAAGCCTGGGCAAATGAGCAGTTCTTC. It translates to CSVEAWANEQFF.

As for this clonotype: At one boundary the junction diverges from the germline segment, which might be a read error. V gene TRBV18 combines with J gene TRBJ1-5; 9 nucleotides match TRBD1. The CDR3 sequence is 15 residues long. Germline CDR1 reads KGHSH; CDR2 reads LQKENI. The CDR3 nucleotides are TGTACCAGCTCACCTTCACAGGGGGCCCATCAGCCCCAGCATTTT. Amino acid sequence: CTSSPSQGAHQPQHF.

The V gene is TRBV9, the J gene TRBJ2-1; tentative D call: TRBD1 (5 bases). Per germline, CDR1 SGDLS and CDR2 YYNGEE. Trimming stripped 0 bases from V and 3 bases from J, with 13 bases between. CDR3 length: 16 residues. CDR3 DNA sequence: TGTGCCAGCAGCGTAGTTCAGGGTAGGGACTACAATGAGCAGTTCTTC. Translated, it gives CASSVVQGRDYNEQFF.

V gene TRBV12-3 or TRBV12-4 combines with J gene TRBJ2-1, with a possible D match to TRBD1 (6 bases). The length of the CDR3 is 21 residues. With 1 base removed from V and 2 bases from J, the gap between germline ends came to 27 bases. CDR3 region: CASSLVDLMGAQGRTYNEQFF. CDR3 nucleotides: TGTGCCAGCAGTTTAGTCGACCTGATGGGGGCTCAGGGAAGGACCTACAATGAGCAGTTCTTC.

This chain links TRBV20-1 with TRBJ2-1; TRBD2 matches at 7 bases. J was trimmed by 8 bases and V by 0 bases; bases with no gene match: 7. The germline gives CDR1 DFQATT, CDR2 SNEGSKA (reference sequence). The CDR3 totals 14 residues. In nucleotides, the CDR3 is TGCAGTGCTAGAGATACCGGGACTACAGATGAGCAGTTCTTC. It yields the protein CSARDTGTTDEQFF.

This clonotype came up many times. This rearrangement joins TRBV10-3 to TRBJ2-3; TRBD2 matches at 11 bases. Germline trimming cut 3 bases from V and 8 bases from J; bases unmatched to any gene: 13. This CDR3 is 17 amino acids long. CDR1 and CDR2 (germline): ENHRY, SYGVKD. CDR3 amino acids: CAISDTGGTSGTGTQYF. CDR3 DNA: TGTGCCATCAGTGACACCGGTGGGACTAGCGGAACTGGTACGCAGTATTTT.

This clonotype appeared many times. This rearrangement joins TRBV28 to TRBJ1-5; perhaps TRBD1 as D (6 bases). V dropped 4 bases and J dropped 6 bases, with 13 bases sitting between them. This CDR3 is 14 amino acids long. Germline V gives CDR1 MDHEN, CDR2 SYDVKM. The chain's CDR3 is CASSSHRVGQPQHF. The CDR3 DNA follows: TGTGCCAGCAGTTCTCACAGGGTGGGTCAGCCCCAGCATTTT.

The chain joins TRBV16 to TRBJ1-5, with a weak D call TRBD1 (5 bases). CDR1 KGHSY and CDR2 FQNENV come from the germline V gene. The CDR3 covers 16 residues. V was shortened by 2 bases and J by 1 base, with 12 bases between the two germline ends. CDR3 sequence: CASSQESGRSNQPQHF. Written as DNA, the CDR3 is TGTGCCAGCAGCCAAGAATCAGGGAGGAGCAATCAGCCCCAGCATTTT.